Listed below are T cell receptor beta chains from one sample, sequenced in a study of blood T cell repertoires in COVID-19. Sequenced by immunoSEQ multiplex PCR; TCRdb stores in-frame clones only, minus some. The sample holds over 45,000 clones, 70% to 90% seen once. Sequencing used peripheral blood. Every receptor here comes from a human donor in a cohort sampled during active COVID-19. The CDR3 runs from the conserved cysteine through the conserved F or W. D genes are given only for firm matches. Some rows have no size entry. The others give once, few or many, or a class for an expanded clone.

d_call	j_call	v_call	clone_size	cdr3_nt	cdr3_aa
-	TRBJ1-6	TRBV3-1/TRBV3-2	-	TGTGCCAGCAGCCAAGACGCAGGGTATTCACCCCTCCACTTT	CASSQDAGYSPLHF
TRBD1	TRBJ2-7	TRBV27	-	TGTGCCAGCAGTTTGCCGGGACAGAGCTCCTACGAGCAGTACTTC	CASSLPGQSSYEQYF
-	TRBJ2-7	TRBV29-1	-	TGCAGCGTTGAGCCGGCCTACGAGCAGTACTTC	CSVEPAYEQYF
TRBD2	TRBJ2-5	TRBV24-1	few	TGTGCCACCAGGGGGACTAGCGGAGAGACCCAGTACTTC	CATRGTSGETQYF
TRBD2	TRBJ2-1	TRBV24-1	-	TGTGCCACCAAGGCCGGGGGGTCGGATGAGCAGTTCTTC	CATKAGGSDEQFF
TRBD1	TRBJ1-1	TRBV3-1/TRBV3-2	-	TGTGCCAGCAGCCACCGCTCGGGACAGGGGAAGTCTGAAGCTTTCTTT	CASSHRSGQGKSEAFF
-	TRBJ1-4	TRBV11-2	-	TGTGCCAGCAGCTTGACAGGCCCCCTTAATGAAAAACTGTTTTTT	CASSLTGPLNEKLFF
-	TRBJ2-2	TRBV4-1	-	TGCGCCAGCAGCCAAGATAGTCGGCAGGGGAACACCGGGGAGCTGTTTTTT	CASSQDSRQGNTGELFF
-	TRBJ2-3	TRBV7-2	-	TGTGCCAGCAGAAACGCCGGGGGAGATACGCAGTATTTT	CASRNAGGDTQYF
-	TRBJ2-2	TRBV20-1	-	TGCAGTGCTAGTCGGACGGGAGAGGGCACCGGGGAGCTGTTTTTT	CSASRTGEGTGELFF
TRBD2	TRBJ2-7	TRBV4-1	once	TGCGCCAGCAGCCCCCACTGGGAGGGGCTTGGCGCCTACGAGCAGTACTTC	CASSPHWEGLGAYEQYF
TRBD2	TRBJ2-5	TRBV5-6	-	TGTGCCAGCAGCTTGGTCTCTAGCGGGGAAGAGACCCAGTACTTC	CASSLVSSGEETQYF
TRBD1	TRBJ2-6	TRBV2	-	TGTGCCAGCAGCTACACGCCGGGACAGGGCCTCTCTGGGGCCAACGTCCTGACTTTC	CASSYTPGQGLSGANVLTF
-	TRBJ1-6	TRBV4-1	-	TGCGCCAGCAGCCTCGACAGGATGGATAATTCACCCCTCCACTTT	CASSLDRMDNSPLHF
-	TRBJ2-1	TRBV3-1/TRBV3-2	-	TGTGCCAGCAGCCAACTGGACAGCCCTTACAATGAGCAGTTCTTC	CASSQLDSPYNEQFF
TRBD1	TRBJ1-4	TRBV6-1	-	TGTGCCAGCAGTGCCCACAGGGGGCGAACTAATGAAAAACTGTTTTTT	CASSAHRGRTNEKLFF
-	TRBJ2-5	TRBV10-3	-	TGTGCCATCAGTGGTGGTAGCAGCCCCCAAGAGACCCAGTACTTC	CAISGGSSPQETQYF
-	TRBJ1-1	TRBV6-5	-	TGTGCCAGCAGTACAGGGAGATACACTGAAGCTTTCTTT	CASSTGRYTEAFF
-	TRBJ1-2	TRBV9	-	TGTGCCAGCAGCGCGGTGGGGGGTCCCTATGGCTACACCTTC	CASSAVGGPYGYTF
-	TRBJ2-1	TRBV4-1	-	TGCGCCAGCAGCCAAGAGGAGAGCGGACGTCCCTACAATGAGCAGTTCTTC	CASSQEESGRPYNEQFF
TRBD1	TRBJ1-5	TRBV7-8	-	TGTGCCAGCAGCTTATTCCCTTTGGGACAGGGGAATCAGCCCCAGCATTTT	CASSLFPLGQGNQPQHF
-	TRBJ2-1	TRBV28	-	TGTGCCAGCAGTTTGGGCTCTCGGAATCAGTTCTTC	CASSLGSRNQFF
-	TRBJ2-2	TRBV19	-	TGTGCCAGTAGTATCCAGCGGCGTGGGGGGAGGCGCGACACCGGGGAGCTGTTTTTT	CASSIQRRGGRRDTGELFF
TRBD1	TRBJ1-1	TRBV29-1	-	TGCAGCGTTGAACCCGCCTCAGGGGGCGTGAACACTGAAGCTTTCTTT	CSVEPASGGVNTEAFF
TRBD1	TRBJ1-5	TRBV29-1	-	TGCAGCGCCGGGACAGGATTTAGCAATCAGCCCCAGCATTTT	CSAGTGFSNQPQHF